These T cell receptor beta chains were read from a single sample in a study of control samples from healthy donors and cancer patients. Profiling relied on immunoSEQ multiplex PCR, and the TCRdb table lists in-frame clones only, not all of them. The table shows about 95,000 clones, with more than 85% occurring only once. Material: blood. These receptors were collected from a woman aged 25 to 45 in good health. Both conserved end residues are part of each CDR3. D genes are given only for firm matches. Clone size is given for some rows only: seen once, a few or many times, or a class if the clone is expanded.

CDR3 DNA	CDR3 protein	D gene	clone size	J gene	V gene
TGCGCCAGCAGCCAAGTGAAAGGGGGCTCCGAGCAGTACTTC	CASSQVKGGSEQYF	TRBD1	once	TRBJ2-7	TRBV4-1
TGCGCCAGCAGCCAAGGGACAGGGATCGGCAATCAGCCCCAGCATTTT	CASSQGTGIGNQPQHF	TRBD1	-	TRBJ1-5	TRBV4-1
TGTGCCAGCAAGCTCCGGGACAGGGCTAATTCACCCCTCCACTTT	CASKLRDRANSPLHF	TRBD1	-	TRBJ1-6	TRBV6-5
TGCGCCGGGTCGGACCCTCAAGAGACCCAGTACTTC	CAGSDPQETQYF	-	-	TRBJ2-5	TRBV10-1
TGTGCCAGTAGTATATCCCCAGGGAGAAATCAGCCCCAGCATTTT	CASSISPGRNQPQHF	-	-	TRBJ1-5	TRBV19
TGCAGTGCTAGTGAGGGACTAAGCACAGATACGCAGTATTTT	CSASEGLSTDTQYF	TRBD2	-	TRBJ2-3	TRBV20-1
TGTGCCAGCCACGGAGGGGTAGCTTCCTACGAGCAGTACTTC	CASHGGVASYEQYF	-	-	TRBJ2-7	TRBV6-5
TGTGCCACCAGTGAAGCCGGGACAGGAAAGAACACTGAAGCTTTCTTT	CATSEAGTGKNTEAFF	TRBD1	-	TRBJ1-1	TRBV24-1
TGTGCCAGCGCCTTAGCGTCAGGGGTGAACACTGAAGCTTTCTTT	CASALASGVNTEAFF	-	-	TRBJ1-1	TRBV18
TGTGCCAGCAGCTTGAGGAGGGGCTATGGCTACACCTTC	CASSLRRGYGYTF	-	-	TRBJ1-2	TRBV5-8
TGTGCCAGCAGCCGTACTTACACTGAAGCTTTCTTT	CASSRTYTEAFF	-	-	TRBJ1-1	TRBV5-5
TGCGCCAGCAGCTTGGACCCAGGGCAGGGCCCCTATTCACCCCTCCACTTT	CASSLDPGQGPYSPLHF	-	-	TRBJ1-6	TRBV5-1
TGTGCCAGCAGCCCCCTAGCGGGAAGCACAGATACGCAGTATTTT	CASSPLAGSTDTQYF	TRBD2	-	TRBJ2-3	TRBV7-9
TGTGCCTCCGGATCGAAACGGAGGGATGGCTACACCTTC	CASGSKRRDGYTF	-	once	TRBJ1-2	TRBV30
TGCAGCGTTGAGGGAGAGTTTAACTATGGCTACACCTTC	CSVEGEFNYGYTF	-	once	TRBJ1-2	TRBV29-1
TGCGCCAGCGGGACAGGGTATGGTCAGCCCCAGCATTTT	CASGTGYGQPQHF	TRBD1	-	TRBJ1-5	TRBV5-1
TGTGCCAGCAGCCAAGATGCGGGAACCTCTGGAAACACCATATATTTT	CASSQDAGTSGNTIYF	-	-	TRBJ1-3	TRBV3-1/TRBV3-2
TGTGCCAGCAGTTACTCGAAGGGGAAAGAGACCCAGTACTTC	CASSYSKGKETQYF	-	-	TRBJ2-5	TRBV6-2/TRBV6-3
TGTGCCAGCAGTTTTAGAGGGGCCCAAGAGACCCAGTACTTC	CASSFRGAQETQYF	-	-	TRBJ2-5	TRBV27
TGTGCCAGCAGCGTAGGGGGACAGGGCAATCAGCCCCAGCATTTT	CASSVGGQGNQPQHF	TRBD1	-	TRBJ1-5	TRBV9
TGCGCCAGCATTATCTGGGACAGGTACAATGAGCAGTTCTTC	CASIIWDRYNEQFF	TRBD1	-	TRBJ2-1	TRBV10-1
TGTGCCAGCAGCTTAAGTAGCGGGGCCGGGGTGGAGCAGTTCTTC	CASSLSSGAGVEQFF	TRBD2	-	TRBJ2-1	TRBV11-3